This T cell receptor beta chain is from a study of cytomegalovirus exposure and HLA in healthy donors. Background on the study: Earlier work reported approximately 100 million unique TCR beta sequences from about 200 million T cells. Regarding the study as a whole: Most likely, a cluster of highly shared sequence variants arose as a sequencing artifact. Later analysis reportedly placed an Asian-associated ancestry cluster below the roughly 700-donor mean in N-insertions.

Germline assignment: CDR1 SEHNR and CDR2 FQNEAQ (reference sequence). V shed 5 bases and J shed 14 bases, with 18 bases lying between them. The CDR3 length is 13 residues. A multiplex PCR was run with 60 Vbeta primers and 13 Jbeta primers. Produced via immunoSEQ multiplex PCR; TCRdb's table is partial and in-frame only. The table lists roughly 160,000 clones, approximately 75% of them singletons, with approximately 2.3% in the top ten. This clone was seen more than once but under ten times. Its antigen is unknown. The chain employs TRBV7-9 and TRBJ1-4; no reliable D call. This clonotype was sampled from a man in his fifties in good health and CMV-seropositive. The sequencing input was PBMCs. The CDR3 loop is CASSRTQLSGLFF. CDR3 in DNA: TGTGCCAGCAGCCGTACACAGTTGTCAGGCCTGTTTTTT.